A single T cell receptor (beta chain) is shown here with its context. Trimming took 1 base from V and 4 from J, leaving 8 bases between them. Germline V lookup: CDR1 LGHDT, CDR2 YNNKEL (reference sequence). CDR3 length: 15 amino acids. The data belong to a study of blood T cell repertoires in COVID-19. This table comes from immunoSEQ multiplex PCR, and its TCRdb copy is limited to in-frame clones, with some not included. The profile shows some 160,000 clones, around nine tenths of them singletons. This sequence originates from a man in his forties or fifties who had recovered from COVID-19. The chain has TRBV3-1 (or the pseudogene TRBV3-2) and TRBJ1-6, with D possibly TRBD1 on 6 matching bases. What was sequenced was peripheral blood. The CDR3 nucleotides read TGTGCCAGCAGCCAAGTAGGACAGTATAATTCACCCCTCCACTTT. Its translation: CASSQVGQYNSPLHF.